This T cell receptor (beta chain) was documented in a study of technical replicates of blood from a handful of donors (TCRdb year 2017). This clone showed up just once. The target of this receptor is not known. Base qualities are not recorded, but no much larger clone differs from it by a single base. From its cysteine to its phenylalanine, the CDR3 spans 15 amino acids. The sequence is cut down to CDR3 DNA, 45 bases in frame from base 1. The germline V end is reduced by 1 base and the J end by 3 bases; junction bases left unmatched: 2. Looking up the germline V gene yields CDR1 KGHSH and CDR2 LQKENI. The library was prepared using the immunoSEQ multiplex PCR assay. Entries here come from immuneACCESS through TCRdb and include only in-frame sequences with V and J called. Some clones fail to appear in such tables; in the studies checked, an unresolved V gene covers under half of the shortfall, and the cause of the remainder is unknown. The sample table contains roughly 15,000 clones; only one count was recorded for about nine tenths of them. 10% to 15% of the sample comes from the top ten.

The chain links TRBV18 with TRBJ1-4; a stretch of 7 junction bases matches TRBD1. The sample consisted of PBMCs. The receptor was derived from a human donor in good health. At the DNA level, the sequence is TGTGCCAGCTCACCACTGGGACAGCCTAATGAAAAACTGTTTTTT. It encodes CASSPLGQPNEKLFF.